The clone carrying this T cell receptor beta chain was found a few times. Its antigen is still unknown. This sample was taken from a study of Ad26.COV2.S vaccination and SARS-CoV-2 variants. Stated treatment: roughly 19 received Ad26.COV2.S at low or high dose, single or two shots; roughly five received placebo; per-sample allocation not given. At day 63 after the first vaccine or placebo injection, samples were drawn. The CDR3 length is 16 residues. V lost 1 base, J lost 2 bases, and 15 bases lay in between. Germline CDR1 SEHNR, CDR2 FQNEAQ (reference sequence). Study results and limitations: Spike-specific TCR breadth in vaccine recipients exceeded that seen in placebo recipients.

Only in-frame clones appear in the TCRdb table, and some are missing; sequencing was by immunoSEQ multiplex PCR. The data show about 350,000 clones, roughly 90% seen once. The chain has TRBV7-9 and TRBJ2-7; weak D call: TRBD2 (5 bases). The sample was peripheral blood, taken in a trial of Ad26.COV2.S vaccine versus placebo. This receptor was obtained from a person between 18 and 59 years old who received the Ad26.COV2.S COVID-19 vaccine or a placebo. This chain's CDR3 is CASSLGSGGRPYEQYF. The DNA of the CDR3 is TGTGCCAGCAGCTTAGGGAGCGGCGGGCGCCCCTACGAGCAGTACTTC.